These T cell receptor beta chains were read from a single sample in a study of cytomegalovirus exposure and HLA in healthy donors. Sequencing used immunoSEQ multiplex PCR; TCRdb keeps in-frame clones, though not all of them. Counted here are more than 95,000 clones, around 84% occurring once; the ten biggest clones make up about 1.8%. The sample comprised PBMCs. The receptors were sampled from a man aged 18 to 30 in good health and CMV-seronegative. CDR3s include the opening cysteine and the closing phenylalanine or tryptophan. D genes are given only for firm matches. The size entry is marked missing in some rows and otherwise reads once, few, many or a size class.

V: TRBV7-2
size: NA
J: TRBJ1-6
D: NA
DNA: TGTGCCAGCAGCTTAAGCCCATTAAATTCACCCCTCCACTTT
CDR3: CASSLSPLNSPLHF

V: TRBV19
size: NA
J: TRBJ2-2
D: TRBD1
DNA: TGTGCCAGTAGTATAGCGGGACAGGGCTCTGGGGAGCTGTTTTTT
CDR3: CASSIAGQGSGELFF

V: TRBV6-6
size: NA
J: TRBJ2-7
D: NA
DNA: TGTGCCAGCTTTTCAGGGCCCCCCTACGAGCAGTACTTC
CDR3: CASFSGPPYEQYF

V: TRBV4-3
size: NA
J: TRBJ2-1
D: NA
DNA: TGCGCCAGCAGCCAAGGCATTAGATGGAATGAGCAGTTCTTC
CDR3: CASSQGIRWNEQFF

V: TRBV6-5
size: NA
J: TRBJ2-7
D: NA
DNA: TGTGCCAGCAGTTACAGGTCAGGAAAAGCCTACGAGCAGTACTTC
CDR3: CASSYRSGKAYEQYF

V: TRBV11-2
size: NA
J: TRBJ2-1
D: NA
DNA: TGTGCCAGCAGCTTACTTAGGTACAGGGACAATGAGCAGTTCTTC
CDR3: CASSLLRYRDNEQFF

V: TRBV7-9
size: NA
J: TRBJ2-7
D: NA
DNA: TGTGCCAGCAGCTCAGCCGGGGACATTCGATCCTACGAGCAGTACTTC
CDR3: CASSSAGDIRSYEQYF

V: TRBV10-3
size: NA
J: TRBJ2-1
D: TRBD1
DNA: TGTGCCATCAGTTTCCGAGGGGACAGGAGTGACAATGAGCAGTTCTTC
CDR3: CAISFRGDRSDNEQFF

V: TRBV11-2
size: NA
J: TRBJ2-5
D: NA
DNA: TGTGCCAGCAGCTTAGAATGGAGACTTCAAGAGACCCAGTACTTC
CDR3: CASSLEWRLQETQYF

V: TRBV7-9
size: NA
J: TRBJ1-6
D: TRBD1
DNA: TGTGCCAGCAGCTCCAGCCAGACAGGGTGGAATTCACCCCTCCACTTT
CDR3: CASSSSQTGWNSPLHF

V: TRBV29-1
size: NA
J: TRBJ1-2
D: TRBD1
DNA: TGCAGCGTCCTTCGGGAGGGGAGGACAGGGGGGCTCGGCTACACCTTC
CDR3: CSVLREGRTGGLGYTF

V: TRBV29-1
size: NA
J: TRBJ2-7
D: TRBD1
DNA: TGCAGCGTTGTAGGCCCACAGGGGTTGAGCTACGAGCAGTACTTC
CDR3: CSVVGPQGLSYEQYF

V: TRBV19
size: NA
J: TRBJ2-2
D: TRBD1
DNA: TGTGCCAGTAGTATGACAGGGATTGGCACCGGGGAGCTGTTTTTT
CDR3: CASSMTGIGTGELFF

V: TRBV6-4
size: NA
J: TRBJ2-3
D: TRBD2
DNA: TGTGCCAGCAGTGACGGGACTACTAGCACAGATACGCAGTATTTT
CDR3: CASSDGTTSTDTQYF

V: TRBV5-1
size: NA
J: TRBJ1-2
D: NA
DNA: TGCGCCAGCAGCCAGTCGACTGTCTCCTATGGCTACACCTTC
CDR3: CASSQSTVSYGYTF

V: TRBV11-2
size: NA
J: TRBJ1-2
D: NA
DNA: TGTGCCAGCAGTCCTGGGCTTAACTATGGCTACACCTTC
CDR3: CASSPGLNYGYTF

V: TRBV18
size: NA
J: TRBJ1-2
D: TRBD1
DNA: TGTGCCAGCTTACCGGGACAGACTAACTATGGCTACACCTTC
CDR3: CASLPGQTNYGYTF

V: TRBV18
size: NA
J: TRBJ1-4
D: TRBD1
DNA: TGTGCCAGCTCACCCGGACAGGGGGCGACGGCTACTAATGAAAAACTGTTTTTT
CDR3: CASSPGQGATATNEKLFF

V: TRBV6-5
size: NA
J: TRBJ2-1
D: TRBD1
DNA: TGTGCCAGCAGTTACTGGGACAGGGACAATGAGCAGTTCTTC
CDR3: CASSYWDRDNEQFF

V: TRBV5-1
size: few
J: TRBJ1-6
D: NA
DNA: TGCGCCAGCAGCTTGGCCGGTACAGGACATTCACCCCTCCACTTT
CDR3: CASSLAGTGHSPLHF